This T cell receptor (beta chain) is drawn from a study of beta chain features in type 1 diabetes. Study-wide results and caveats: It was among patients, rather than healthy donors, that naive, central memory and Treg TCRB repertoires appeared more similar. The influence of HLA type on TCRB rearrangement stayed undetermined. Shorter TCRB CDR3s, moderately but significantly so, marked every one of the four CD4+ subsets in Type 1 diabetes patients.

The CDR3 sequence is 15 residues long. Between the trimmed V and J ends, which lost 1 base and 2 bases, there was a span of 9 bases. Germline CDR1 reads SGHTA; CDR2 reads FQGNSA. As concerns this clone: Antigen: not known.

A single heparinised blood sample, averaging around 110 mL, was obtained per donor. Reverse transcribing all isolated RNA meant expressed TCRB transcripts were sequenced. Using immunoSEQ multiplex PCR, the repertoire was profiled, and TCRdb retains in-frame clones only, with some absent. The data contain about 280,000 clones, approximately 16% of them singletons. The specimen was naive CD4+ T cells from blood. The TCR comes from a man aged 18 to 29 with type 1 diabetes. The chain uses TRBV7-2 and TRBJ2-1; D might be TRBD2 (5 bases). The DNA of the CDR3 is TGTGCCAGCAGCTTAGATCCCGGGGCCTACAATGAGCAGTTCTTC. It translates to CASSLDPGAYNEQFF. Complete variable domain (other parts from reference TRBV7-2 and TRBJ2-1): GAGVSQSPSNKVTEKGKDVELRCDPISGHTALYWYRQSLGQGLEFLIYFQGNSAPDKSGLPSDRFSAERTGGSVSTLTIQRTQQEDSAVYLCASSLDPGAYNEQFFGPGTRLTVL.